A selection of T cell receptor beta chains follows, all from one sample in a study of beta chain features in type 1 diabetes. Produced via immunoSEQ multiplex PCR; TCRdb's table is partial and in-frame only. The sample records a few hundred thousand clones, 13% being singletons. Sequencing was performed on naive CD4+ T cells from blood. Receptors originate from a woman aged 18-29 years with type 1 diabetes. CDR3s include the opening cysteine and the closing phenylalanine or tryptophan. Each record gives: J gene, D gene, V gene, clone size, CDR3 DNA, CDR3 protein. D genes are given only for firm matches. Where a row states a size, it is once, few, many or the class of an expanded clone; other rows omit it.

TRBJ2-3,TRBD2,TRBV4-3,few,TGCGCCAGCAGCCAAGGTAGCGGGAGGGCCCCAGATACGCAGTATTTT,CASSQGSGRAPDTQYF
TRBJ2-6,.,TRBV14,few,TGTGCCAGCACCCCCAAGACCGGGGGCTCTGGGGCCAACGTCCTGACTTTC,CASTPKTGGSGANVLTF
TRBJ2-1,TRBD2,TRBV7-2,.,TGTGCCAGCAGCTTAGGGACTAGCGGGAGCTATGAGCAGTTCTTC,CASSLGTSGSYEQFF
TRBJ1-5,TRBD1,TRBV9,few,TGTGCCAGCAGTCCTACAGGGGGTGGCATACAGCCCCAGCATTTT,CASSPTGGGIQPQHF
TRBJ1-2,.,TRBV29-1,.,TGCAGCGTTAACAGTGGACAGTCTAACTATGGCTACACCTTC,CSVNSGQSNYGYTF
TRBJ2-1,TRBD1,TRBV5-1,.,TGCGCCAGCAGGGGACAGGCCTGGGGTGAGCAGTTCTTC,CASRGQAWGEQFF
TRBJ2-7,.,TRBV30,.,TGTGCCTGGAGGGAGGCCAACGCGCCCTACGAGCAGTACTTC,CAWREANAPYEQYF
TRBJ2-5,TRBD2,TRBV4-2,once,TGTGCCAGCAGCCGTTCGACTAGCGGGAGGGAGGAGACCCAGTACTTC,CASSRSTSGREETQYF
TRBJ2-1,TRBD2,TRBV11-3,.,TGTGCCAGCAGCACACTAGCGGGAGCGTCCTACAATGAGCAGTTCTTC,CASSTLAGASYNEQFF
TRBJ1-1,.,TRBV12-5,.,TGTGCTAGTGCCCGGACAGTAGGTACTGAAGCTTTCTTT,CASARTVGTEAFF
TRBJ2-7,.,TRBV7-9,.,TGTGCCAGCACCCCTAGCAGCCTTGGCGAGCAGTACTTC,CASTPSSLGEQYF
TRBJ2-3,TRBD1,TRBV7-9,.,TGTGCCAGCAGCTTAGGAAGGGGGCAGACAGATACGCAGTATTTT,CASSLGRGQTDTQYF
TRBJ2-5,.,TRBV7-2,.,TGTGCCAGCAGCCCCGGGTTGGAGACCCAGTACTTC,CASSPGLETQYF
TRBJ2-3,.,TRBV2,.,TGTGCGGGGGCGATCAGCACAGATACGCAGTATTTT,CAGAISTDTQYF
TRBJ1-1,.,TRBV29-1,.,TGCAGCGTTGCCCGGGGAACTAACACTGAAGCTTTCTTT,CSVARGTNTEAFF
TRBJ1-5,.,TRBV30,few,TGTGCCTGTTCAAACCAGGGGTCACTCAATCAGCCCCAGCATTTT,CACSNQGSLNQPQHF
TRBJ1-5,.,TRBV28,.,TGTGCCAGCAGTTTATTCAGTTACCAGCCCCAGCATTTT,CASSLFSYQPQHF
TRBJ2-7,.,TRBV2,.,TGTGCCAGCAGGAAATGGGGGGCCTACGAGCAGTACTTC,CASRKWGAYEQYF
TRBJ2-3,TRBD2,TRBV7-6,few,TGTGCCAGCCGGAGCGGGGCTAGCACAGATACGCAGTATTTT,CASRSGASTDTQYF
TRBJ1-2,.,TRBV7-2,few,TGTGCCAGCAGCTTAGCGGGCTTGGGCTATGGCTACACCTTC,CASSLAGLGYGYTF
TRBJ2-5,.,TRBV20-1,many,TGCAGTGCTAGACCTCAAGAGACCCAGTACTTC,CSARPQETQYF
TRBJ2-3,.,TRBV11-2,.,TGTGCCAGCAGCTCCATAGCGTATACGCAGTATTTT,CASSSIAYTQYF
TRBJ2-7,TRBD2,TRBV29-1,.,TGCAGCGGAGGGACTAGCGGGAGTTGGGGTAGATACGAGCAGTACTTC,CSGGTSGSWGRYEQYF
TRBJ2-1,TRBD2,TRBV2,.,TGTGCCACCCGGGGCTCTAGCGGGAGTAATGAGCAGTTCTTC,CATRGSSGSNEQFF
TRBJ2-1,TRBD2,TRBV7-7,.,TGTGCCAGCAGCTTACGACTAGCGGGAGACGGTGAGCAGTTCTTC,CASSLRLAGDGEQFF